A single sample is the source of the 11 T cell receptor beta chains below, sequenced in a study of spatial heterogeneity in lung cancer. The time point: sample taken at primary tumor resection. No cell sorting; template was whole RNA from tumor, lung tissue or PBMC. MiXCR, applied by TCRdb to the 5' RACE reads, yields one record per CDR3 protein. The repertoire includes approximately 92,000 distinct CDR3 sequences, around 12% of them detected once, and roughly two fifths sits in the top ten. The sequences come from PBMCs, collected at surgery. The receptor set was obtained from a male donor with early-stage non-small cell lung cancer.

This clonotype was detected many times. The chain combines TRBV7-2 with TRBJ2-4, with D hard to call. Germline V gene lookup returns CDR1 SGHTA and CDR2 FQGNSA. Trimming pared 0 bases from V and 9 bases from J, leaving 6 bases between. The CDR3 is made up of 12 amino acids. CDR3 DNA: TGTGCCAGCAGCTTAGCGGTCGGCATTCAGTACTTC. It translates to CASSLAVGIQYF.

This clonotype was seen a few times. The chain employs TRBV24-1 and TRBJ2-3, with TRBD2 identical over 9 bases. CDR1 KGHDR and CDR2 SFDVKD come from the germline V gene. This CDR3 contains 16 residues. Trimming took 4 bases from V and 5 from J; bases not matched to a gene: 9. CDR3 bases: TGTGCCACCAGTGACCCTTTGCGGGGGGGAGGAGATACGCAGTATTTT. It translates to CATSDPLRGGGDTQYF.

The chain has TRBV28 and TRBJ1-2; 7 bases are a match to TRBD1. Germline assignment: CDR1 MDHEN and CDR2 SYDVKM. CDR3 length equals 15 residues. V gave up 8 bases and J gave up 0 bases; unmatched junction bases: 9. Here the CDR3 reads CASRQGTASNYGYTF. Here the CDR3 DNA reads TGTGCCAGCCGACAAGGGACAGCGTCTAACTATGGCTACACCTTC.

The chain links TRBV5-6 to TRBJ1-3; D is uncertain. V lost 4 bases and J lost 0, with 11 bases in between. The germline gives CDR1 SGHDT, CDR2 YYEEEE. CDR3 length: 15 amino acids. The CDR3 loop reads CASSRGLSSGNTIYF. CDR3 sequence (DNA): TGTGCCAGCAGCCGCGGGCTCTCCTCTGGAAACACCATATATTTT. Full variable domain (rest looked up from reference TRBV5-6 and TRBJ1-3): DAGVTQSPTHLIKTRGQQVTLRCSPKSGHDTVSWYQQALGQGPQFIFQYYEEEERQRGNFPDRFSGHQFPNYSSELNVNALLLGDSALYLCASSRGLSSGNTIYFGEGSWLTVV.

This clonotype was observed a few times. The chain employs TRBV7-8 and TRBJ2-1; D might be TRBD2 (6 bases). The germline CDR1 and CDR2 sequences are SGHVS and FQNEAQ. Deletions cut 2 bases from V and 7 bases from J, with 18 bases between. The CDR3 length is 16 residues. Here the CDR3 reads CASSLSIGGVKNEQFF. The CDR3 nucleotides read TGTGCCAGCAGCTTAAGTATCGGGGGAGTAAAGAATGAGCAGTTCTTC.

This clonotype appeared a few times. The chain uses TRBV12-3 or TRBV12-4 and TRBJ2-7, with TRBD1 matching 10 bases. Trimming cost V 5 bases and J 6 bases; bases outside gene matches: 10. This CDR3 has 15 residues. The CDR3, as DNA: TGTGCCAGCAGTATATTCGCCGGGACAGGGGCCGAGCAGTACTTC. Encoded protein: CASSIFAGTGAEQYF.

The chain combines TRBV7-2 with TRBJ1-2; 8 bases fit TRBD1. V shed 2 bases, J shed 5 bases, and the junction held 10 bases outside the gene matches. Germline lookup yields CDR1 SGHTA and CDR2 FQGNSA. CDR3 size: 16 residues. DNA of the CDR3: TGTGCCAGCAGCTTAACCCCGGACAGGGCCGCTTATGGCTACACCTTC. Its translation is CASSLTPDRAAYGYTF.

This clonotype was observed many times. The chain uses TRBV29-1 and TRBJ2-5; TRBD2 aligns across 7 bases. The CDR3 extends over 15 amino acids. CDR1 SQVTM and CDR2 ANQGSEA come from the germline V gene. Trimming removed 4 bases from V and 2 bases from J; junction bases left unmatched: 10. The DNA for the CDR3 is TGCAGCGTTGGCGGAACGGGAGGCCCGCAAGAGACCCAGTACTTC. Protein: CSVGGTGGPQETQYF.

J is TRBJ2-2 and V is TRBV5-1; D may correspond to TRBD1 or TRBD2 (6 bases each). The V and J ends lost 1 base and 4 bases respectively, with 8 bases between them. Germline values: CDR1 SGHRS, CDR2 YFSETQ. This CDR3 spans 14 amino acids. This CDR3 reads CASSLRGATGELFF. The CDR3 nucleotides are TGCGCCAGCAGCTTGAGGGGGGCCACCGGGGAGCTGTTTTTT.

The sample holds a few counts of this clonotype. This chain connects TRBV3-1 to TRBJ2-3, with 9 bases matching TRBD2. Trimming at V came to 1 base and at J to 1 base, leaving 3 bases not matched to a gene. The CDR3 is made up of 16 amino acids. Germline CDR1 reads LGHDT; CDR2 reads YNNKEL (reference sequence). CDR3 region: CASSQGTSARTDTQYF. Written as DNA, the CDR3 is TGTGCCAGCAGCCAAGGGACTAGCGCCCGCACAGATACGCAGTATTTT.

This clonotype was observed at least ten times. The chain links TRBV4-3 to TRBJ2-1; perhaps D is TRBD1 or TRBD2 (5 bases each). V was pared by 0 bases and J by 3 bases, with 15 bases between. The CDR3 totals 17 residues. Germline CDR1 LGHNA, CDR2 YSLEER. CDR3 protein: CASSQDPRGWDYNEQFF. DNA for the CDR3: TGCGCCAGCAGCCAAGATCCCCGGGGCTGGGACTACAATGAGCAGTTCTTC.